Following are 25 T cell receptor beta chains from one sample sequenced in a study of cytomegalovirus exposure and HLA in healthy donors. PCR amplification relied on 60 Vbeta primers (plus 13 Jbeta primers). Sequenced by immunoSEQ multiplex PCR; TCRdb stores in-frame clones only, minus some. The table lists 30,000 to 40,000 clones. The sample comprised PBMCs. These receptors came from a man aged 35-49 years in good health and CMV-seropositive.

The chain combines TRBV2 with TRBJ2-5; D might be TRBD2 (5 bases). This CDR3 has 13 amino acids. Trimming removed 7 bases at V and 5 bases at J, with 14 bases between. Germline CDR1 reads SNHLY; CDR2 reads FYNNEI. The CDR3 DNA reads as TGTGCCAGCAATCGGGGTCCCAAGGAGACCCAGTACTTC. As protein: CASNRGPKETQYF.

The rearrangement uses TRBV13 and TRBJ2-7, with 9 bases lining up with TRBD1. The CDR3 extends over 15 amino acids. The ends lost 6 bases at V and 4 bases at J; junction bases unmatched: 10. Looked up from germline, CDR1 is PRHDT and CDR2 is FYEKMQ (reference sequence). CDR3 bases: TGTGCCAGCAGTTCGAGAGGACAGGGGAGATACGAGCAGTACTTC. This gives the protein CASSSRGQGRYEQYF. Using reference TRBV13 and TRBJ2-7 for the parts outside the CDR3, the full variable domain is AAGVIQSPRHLIKEKRETATLKCYPIPRHDTVYWYQQGPGQDPQFLISFYEKMQSDKGSIPDRFSAQQFSDYHSELNMSSLELGDSALYFCASSSRGQGRYEQYFGPGTRLTVT.

V gene TRBV14 combines with J gene TRBJ1-1, with D possibly TRBD1 on 6 matching bases. CDR1 and CDR2 (germline): SGHDN, FVKESK. The CDR3 is made up of 15 amino acids. V shed 4 bases and J shed 5 bases, with 17 bases lying between them. CDR3 DNA: TGTGCCAGCAGCCGCCAGCGAGGGGGAAAGACTGAAGCTTTCTTT. As protein: CASSRQRGGKTEAFF.

The chain recombines TRBV7-6 with TRBJ1-1; D might be TRBD1 (6 bases). Trimming shortened V by 3 bases and J by 11 bases, and 22 bases separated the two germline ends. The CDR3 extends over 15 amino acids. CDR1 is SGHVS and CDR2 is FNYEAQ in the germline V gene. The CDR3 DNA reads TGTGCCAGCAGCTTTCAGGGGCCCCCCAACACCCCTGCTTTCTTT. Amino acids: CASSFQGPPNTPAFF.

The DNA of the CDR3 is TGTGCCAGCAGGGCCGGAGTGACCTACGAGCAGTACTTC. Protein: CASRAGVTYEQYF. This sequence joins TRBV11-3 and TRBJ2-7; D unresolved. Trimming left V 6 bases short and J 2 bases short, with 11 bases between. The CDR3 has 13 amino acids. Germline-derived CDR1 and CDR2 are SGHNT and YENEEA.

Notes on this clone: Mismatch with germline at one junction end may stem from a read error. This chain connects TRBV28 to TRBJ1-1; the D gene is possibly TRBD1 (5 bases). CDR1 MDHEN and CDR2 SYDVKM come from the germline V gene. CDR3 length: 15 amino acids. CDR3 sequence: CARSGVGGGNTEAFF. The DNA for the CDR3 is TGTGCCCGCAGTGGGGTTGGGGGGGGGAACACTGAAGCTTTCTTT.

The V and J genes are TRBV19 and TRBJ1-1; D ambiguous. Germline V gene data show CDR1 as LNHDA and CDR2 as SQIVND (reference sequence). The CDR3 spans 11 residues. Trimming cost V 7 bases and J 8 bases, with 11 bases left between them. The CDR3 DNA reads as TGTGCCAGTACCCTATCCCTAGAAGCTTTCTTT. It yields the protein CASTLSLEAFF.

V usage is TRBV6-5 and J usage is TRBJ2-7, with 10 bases that match TRBD1. There are 13 residues in the CDR3. The germline V gene has CDR1 MNHEY and CDR2 SVGAGI. The trim removed 7 bases at V and 5 bases at J, leaving 5 bases unmatched. The CDR3 protein is CASKGQGIDEQYF. In DNA, the CDR3 is TGTGCCAGCAAGGGACAGGGGATCGACGAGCAGTACTTC.

The rearrangement links TRBV4-1 to TRBJ2-3, with D maybe TRBD2 (5 bases). The germline V gene has CDR1 MGHRA and CDR2 YSYEKL. The CDR3 has 14 residues. Deletions cut 3 bases from V and 7 bases from J, with 14 bases between. The chain's CDR3 is CASSQVATTNTQYF. The CDR3 DNA sequence: TGCGCCAGCAGCCAGGTAGCGACCACGAATACGCAGTATTTT.

The chain carries TRBV6-4 and TRBJ1-2, with D possibly matching TRBD1 (6 bases). Trimming pared 0 bases from V and 6 bases from J, leaving 11 bases between. This CDR3 contains 14 residues. Germline CDR1 MRHNA, CDR2 SNTAGT. The CDR3 here is CASSDSQGWNGYTF. In DNA form, the CDR3 reads TGTGCCAGCAGTGACTCACAGGGATGGAATGGCTACACCTTC.

The chain couples TRBV30 to TRBJ1-4; tentative D call: TRBD1 (5 bases). Trimming stripped 0 bases from V and 11 bases from J, with 22 bases between. Per germline, CDR1 GTSNPN and CDR2 SVGIG (reference sequence). CDR3 length equals 16 residues. The CDR3 spells CAWSVGTEYYKGKLFF. For the CDR3, the DNA is TGTGCCTGGAGTGTAGGAACGGAGTATTACAAGGGGAAACTGTTTTTT.

This chain's CDR3 is CAISPPVADTQYF. Written as DNA, the CDR3 is TGTGCCATCAGTCCCCCGGTTGCCGATACGCAGTATTTT. The chain has TRBV10-3 and TRBJ2-3; D not resolved. Trimming removed 5 bases at V and 6 bases at J, with 12 bases between. Per the germline V gene, CDR1 is ENHRY and CDR2 is SYGVKD. The CDR3 is 13 residues long.

The rearrangement links TRBV25-1 to TRBJ2-3, with TRBD2 identical over 7 bases. Germline CDR1 is MGHDK and CDR2 is SYGVNS. Germline trimming cut 5 bases from V and 2 bases from J; bases unmatched to any gene: 7. The CDR3 covers 15 residues. The CDR3 nucleotides are TGTGCCAGCAGTAACCGGGGACTATACACAGATACGCAGTATTTT. It codes for CASSNRGLYTDTQYF.

The chain combines TRBV7-9 with TRBJ2-2; D remains unclear. Germline V gene sequence: CDR1 SEHNR, CDR2 FQNEAQ (reference sequence). This CDR3 region has 16 residues. Trimming cost V 1 base and J 2 bases, with 11 bases left between them. CDR3 loop: CASSLGGGPNTGELFF. The DNA for the CDR3 is TGTGCCAGCAGCTTAGGTGGTGGGCCAAACACCGGGGAGCTGTTTTTT.

CDR3 amino acids: CATSDGTARFNEQFF. CDR3 DNA: TGTGCCACCAGTGACGGGACAGCCCGGTTCAATGAGCAGTTCTTC. V and J are TRBV15 and TRBJ2-1; 7 bases agree with TRBD1. The V gene end was trimmed by 6 bases and the J gene end by 6 bases; junction bases not matched to a gene: 11. Per germline, CDR1 LNHNV and CDR2 YYDKDF (reference sequence). CDR3 length: 15 residues.

The chain employs TRBV4-2 and TRBJ2-5; D may correspond to TRBD1 or TRBD2 (5 bases each). The DNA matches TRBJ2-7 better at its end, which makes the J call doubtful. Germline V gene sequence: CDR1 LGHNA, CDR2 YNFKEQ. This CDR3 contains 15 residues. Here the CDR3 reads CASSQLNGGSYEQYF. DNA for the CDR3: TGTGCCAGCAGCCAGTTAAATGGGGGCTCCTACGAGCAGTACTTC.

This chain uses TRBV6-4 with TRBJ2-1; 8 positions match TRBD2. The length of the CDR3 is 15 residues. Germline V CDR1 and CDR2: MRHNA, SNTAGT. V was clipped by 6 bases and J by 2 bases; unmatched bases: 6. CDR3 sequence (DNA): TGTGCCAGCAGGCAAGCGGGAGCCCCCTACAATGAGCAGTTCTTC. This codes for CASRQAGAPYNEQFF.

The chain carries TRBV11-3 and TRBJ2-2; D might be TRBD2 (6 bases). With 4 bases removed from V and 1 base from J, the gap between germline ends came to 19 bases. Germline V lookup: CDR1 SGHNT, CDR2 YENEEA. The CDR3 is made up of 18 amino acids. For the CDR3, the DNA is TGTGCCAGCAGCTCGGGAGATTGGCCTCTTGGGAACACCGGGGAGCTGTTTTTT. Its translation is CASSSGDWPLGNTGELFF.

J is TRBJ1-3 and V is TRBV29-1; D unclear. The CDR3 loop spans 13 amino acids. V dropped 4 bases and J dropped 0 bases, with 7 bases sitting between them. Germline loops: CDR1 SQVTM, CDR2 ANQGSEA. The CDR3 spells CSVAQSSGNTIYF. CDR3 DNA sequence: TGCAGCGTTGCACAGAGCTCTGGAAACACCATATATTTT.

This chain connects TRBV6-6 to TRBJ2-2; TRBD2 matches at 8 bases. From germline, CDR1 is MNHNY and CDR2 SVGAGI (reference sequence). J was trimmed by 3 bases and V by 5 bases; bases with no gene match: 5. The CDR3 is 15 amino acids. CDR3 amino acids: CASSREGPHTGELFF. In DNA form, the CDR3 reads TGTGCCAGCAGTCGGGAGGGCCCTCACACCGGGGAGCTGTTTTTT.

V and J are TRBV7-9 and TRBJ2-5, with 10 bases lining up with TRBD2. CDR1 and CDR2 (germline): SEHNR, FQNEAQ (reference sequence). Trimming took 8 bases from V and 2 from J; bases not matched to a gene: 11. This CDR3 has 16 residues. The CDR3 spells CASQRGASGSQETQYF. The CDR3 DNA sequence: TGTGCCAGCCAAAGGGGGGCTAGCGGGAGTCAAGAGACCCAGTACTTC.

The chain uses TRBV28 and TRBJ1-2, with D hard to call. V lost 6 bases, J lost 7 bases, and 18 bases lay in between. Germline CDR1 and CDR2: MDHEN and SYDVKM. The CDR3 sequence is 14 residues long. CDR3 protein: CASRLSSPTSGYTF. The CDR3 nucleotides read TGTGCCAGCAGACTGAGTAGCCCCACGAGTGGCTACACCTTC.

This chain uses TRBV6-4 with TRBJ2-6; 12 bases map to TRBD2. CDR1 is MRHNA and CDR2 is SNTAGT in the germline V gene. This CDR3 has 18 residues. With V trimmed by 6 bases and J by 0 bases, 6 bases remained unmatched. The CDR3 nucleotides read TGTGCCAGCAGCCCCACTAGCGGGAGGAACTCTGGGGCCAACGTCCTGACTTTC. Translating gives CASSPTSGRNSGANVLTF.

The chain joins TRBV6-5 to TRBJ1-1; D not certain. V was shortened by 2 bases and J by 0 bases, with 7 bases between the two germline ends. The CDR3 loop spans 14 amino acids. The germline gives CDR1 MNHEY, CDR2 SVGAGI. CDR3 amino acids: CASSYRGMNTEAFF. The CDR3 nucleotides read TGTGCCAGCAGTTACCGGGGTATGAACACTGAAGCTTTCTTT.

The chain recombines TRBV4-1 with TRBJ2-3, with 11 bases that match TRBD2. This CDR3 is 19 amino acids long. Per germline, CDR1 MGHRA and CDR2 YSYEKL. V lost 3 bases and J lost 4; bases outside the gene matches: 15. This chain's CDR3 is CASSQKPPGLAAGADTQYF. The CDR3 coding sequence is TGCGCCAGCAGCCAGAAACCTCCGGGACTAGCGGCTGGTGCAGATACGCAGTATTTT.